Presented here are 6 T cell receptor beta chains from one specimen sequenced in a study of T cell changes during pregnancy in multiple sclerosis (dated by TCRdb to 2018 to 2020). The receptor library was made with the immunoSEQ multiplex PCR assay. As stored in TCRdb, this immuneACCESS dataset retains in-frame rearrangements with V and J assigned. A fraction of the clones does not appear; measured against another copy, unresolved V genes explain less than half of the discrepancy, and the remainder lacks a known reason. The sample yields nearly 110,000 clones; 92% were counted once. Roughly 1.7% of the sample goes to the ten largest clones. The sample in question was peripheral blood, obtained after pregnancy. The receptors come from a female donor with multiple sclerosis, enrolled in a pregnancy study.

The chain combines TRBV15 with TRBJ2-3; 10 positions match TRBD1. The germline V gene has CDR1 LNHNV and CDR2 YYDKDF (reference sequence). Losses at the gene ends were 0 bases for V and 2 bases for J; bases not matched to a gene: 5. This CDR3 region has 17 residues. CDR3 DNA: TGTGCCACCAGCAGAGACCCCGGGACAGGGGACACAGATACGCAGTATTTT. Its translation: CATSRDPGTGDTDTQYF. The full variable domain, in which reference TRBV15 and TRBJ2-3 provide the parts outside the CDR3, is DAMVIQNPRYQVTQFGKPVTLSCSQTLNHNVMYWYQQKSSQAPKLLFHYYDKDFNNEADTPDNFQSRRPNTSFCFLDIRSPGLGDTAMYLCATSRDPGTGDTDTQYFGPGTRLTVL.

The rearrangement joins TRBV7-2 to TRBJ1-3, with D possibly TRBD1 on 5 matching bases. The CDR3 loop spans 13 amino acids. The germline gives CDR1 SGHTA, CDR2 FQGNSA. V was cut by 4 bases and J by 2 bases, with 6 bases left in between. The CDR3 protein is CASSSGTGNTIYF. The CDR3 bases are TGTGCCAGCAGCTCAGGGACTGGAAACACCATATATTTT.

The rearrangement joins TRBV19 to TRBJ2-1; 16 nucleotides line up with TRBD2. The CDR3 is 16 residues long. Germline V gives CDR1 LNHDA, CDR2 SQIVND (reference sequence). V lost 5 bases, J lost 8 bases, and 6 bases stayed unmatched. The CDR3 sequence is CASSPGTSGGDHEQFF. CDR3 bases: TGTGCCAGTAGTCCGGGGACTAGCGGGGGGGACCATGAGCAGTTCTTC.

The chain combines TRBV5-1 with TRBJ1-4; 9 bases are a match to TRBD1. There are 16 residues in the CDR3. Germline V gives CDR1 SGHRS, CDR2 YFSETQ. Germline trimming cut 2 bases from V and 1 base from J; bases unmatched to any gene: 3. CDR3 region: CASSLRQGETNEKLFF. CDR3 nucleotide sequence: TGCGCCAGCAGCTTACGACAGGGGGAAACTAATGAAAAACTGTTTTTT.

A few counts support this clone. The chain uses TRBV30 and TRBJ1-1; D unresolved. This CDR3 has 11 residues. Germline V gene lookup returns CDR1 GTSNPN and CDR2 SVGIG (reference sequence). V gave up 0 bases and J gave up 8 bases, with 7 bases separating them. CDR3 DNA: TGTGCCTGGAGTGTCACCAGGGAAGCTTTCTTT. Amino acid sequence: CAWSVTREAFF.

The chain recombines TRBV19 with TRBJ1-5; TRBD1 aligns across 11 bases. V shed 8 bases and J 7 bases; nucleotides not matched to a gene: 13. The CDR3 has 16 amino acids. Germline lookup yields CDR1 LNHDA and CDR2 SQIVND (reference sequence). The CDR3 DNA sequence: TGTGCCAGTTCCGGCCGGGACAGGGGGTTCGGGCAGCCCCAGCATTTT. Protein product: CASSGRDRGFGQPQHF.